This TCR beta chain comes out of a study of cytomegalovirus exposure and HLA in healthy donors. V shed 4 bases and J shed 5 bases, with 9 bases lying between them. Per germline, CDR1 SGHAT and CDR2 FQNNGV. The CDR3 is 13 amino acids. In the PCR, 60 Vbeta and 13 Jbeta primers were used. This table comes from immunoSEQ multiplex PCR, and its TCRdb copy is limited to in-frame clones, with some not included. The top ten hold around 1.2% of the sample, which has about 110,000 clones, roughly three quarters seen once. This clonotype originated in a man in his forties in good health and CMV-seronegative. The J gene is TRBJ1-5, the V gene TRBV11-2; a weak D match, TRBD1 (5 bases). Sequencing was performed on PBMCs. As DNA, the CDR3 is TGTGCCAGCAGCTCGGGACTATATCAGCCCCAGCATTTT. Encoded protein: CASSSGLYQPQHF.